This T cell receptor beta chain was sequenced in a study of blood T cell repertoires in COVID-19. CDR1 and CDR2 from the germline V gene are SNHLY and FYNNEI. There are 15 residues in the CDR3. V lost 7 bases and J 2 bases, leaving 14 bases between the germline ends. Repertoires were generated with immunoSEQ multiplex PCR, while TCRdb's copy carries only in-frame clones and drops some. This repertoire shows about 200,000 clones, around 86% found once; its top ten account for 5.6%. This receptor was identified in a man in his forties or fifties with acute COVID-19. The chain has TRBV2 and TRBJ2-2, with a weak D call TRBD2 (6 bases). Input material: PBMCs or T cells enriched from blood (not recorded which). CDR3 protein: CASNGAGRNTGELFF. CDR3 sequence (DNA): TGTGCCAGCAACGGGGCGGGGAGAAACACCGGGGAGCTGTTTTTT. Supplemented by reference TRBV2 and TRBJ2-2, the full variable domain reads EPEVTQTPSHQVTQMGQEVILRCVPISNHLYFYWYRQILGQKVEFLVSFYNNEISEKSEIFDDQFSVERPDGSNFTLKIRSTKLEDSAMYFCASNGAGRNTGELFFGEGSRLTVL.